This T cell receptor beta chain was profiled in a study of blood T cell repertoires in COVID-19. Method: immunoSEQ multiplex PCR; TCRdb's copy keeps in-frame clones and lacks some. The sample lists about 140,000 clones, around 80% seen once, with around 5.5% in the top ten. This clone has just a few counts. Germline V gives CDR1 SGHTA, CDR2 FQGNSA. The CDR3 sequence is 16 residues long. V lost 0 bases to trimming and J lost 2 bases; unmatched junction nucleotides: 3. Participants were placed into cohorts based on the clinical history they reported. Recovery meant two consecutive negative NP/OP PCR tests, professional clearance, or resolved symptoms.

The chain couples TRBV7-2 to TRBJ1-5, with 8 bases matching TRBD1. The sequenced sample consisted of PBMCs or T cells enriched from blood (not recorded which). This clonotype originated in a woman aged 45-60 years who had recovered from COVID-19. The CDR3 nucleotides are TGTGCCAGCAGCTTAGCGGCCAGGGGGCGCAATCAGCCCCAGCATTTT. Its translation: CASSLAARGRNQPQHF.